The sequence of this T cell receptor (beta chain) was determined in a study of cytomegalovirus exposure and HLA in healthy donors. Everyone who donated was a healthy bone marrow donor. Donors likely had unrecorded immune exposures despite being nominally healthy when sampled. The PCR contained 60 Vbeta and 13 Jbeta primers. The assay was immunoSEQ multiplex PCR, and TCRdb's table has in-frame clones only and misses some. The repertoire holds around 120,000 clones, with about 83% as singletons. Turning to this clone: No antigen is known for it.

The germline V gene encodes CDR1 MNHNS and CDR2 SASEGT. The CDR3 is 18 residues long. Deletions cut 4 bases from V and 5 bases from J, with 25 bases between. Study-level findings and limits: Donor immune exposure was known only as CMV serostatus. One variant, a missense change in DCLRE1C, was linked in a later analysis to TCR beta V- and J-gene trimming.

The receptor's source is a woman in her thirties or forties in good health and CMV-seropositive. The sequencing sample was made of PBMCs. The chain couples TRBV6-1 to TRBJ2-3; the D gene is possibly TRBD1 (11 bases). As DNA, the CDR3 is TGTGCCAGCAGTGGGACAGGGGGCAGCGGGGGGGCCTTAGATACGCAGTATTTT. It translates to CASSGTGGSGGALDTQYF.